Each of the 28 T cell receptor beta chains below was sequenced from the same sample in a study of cytomegalovirus exposure and HLA in healthy donors. The PCR contained 60 Vbeta and 13 Jbeta primers. Sequencing used immunoSEQ multiplex PCR; TCRdb keeps in-frame clones, though not all of them. The profile covers about 170,000 clones, with more than 75% appearing a single time and around 2.6% taken by the ten largest. The sample taken for sequencing was PBMCs. The origin of the receptors is a man aged 30 to 39 in good health and CMV-seropositive.

The rearrangement links TRBV5-1 to TRBJ2-7; D perhaps matches TRBD2 (6 bases). Trimming pared 3 bases from V and 2 bases from J, leaving 12 bases between. The CDR3 totals 14 residues. Germline V gene sequence: CDR1 SGHRS, CDR2 YFSETQ. The chain's CDR3 is CASSWGDLTYEQYF. CDR3 coding DNA: TGCGCCAGCAGCTGGGGGGATCTGACCTACGAGCAGTACTTC.

As DNA, the CDR3 is TGTGCCAGCAGCTTGGCCGGGACAGGTCTTAGCAATCAGCCCCAGCATTTT. Protein product: CASSLAGTGLSNQPQHF. The V call is TRBV5-8, the J call TRBJ1-5; 8 bases line up with TRBD1. The germline V gene has CDR1 SGHTS and CDR2 YDEGEE. The CDR3 is 17 amino acids. V lost 0 bases and J lost 0; bases outside the gene matches: 5.

The chain couples TRBV7-9 to TRBJ2-3; weak D call: TRBD1 (6 bases). The V gene lost 5 bases and the J gene lost 2 bases, with 11 bases spanning the gap. This CDR3 is built from 14 residues. From germline, CDR1 is SEHNR and CDR2 FQNEAQ (reference sequence). CDR3 nucleotide sequence: TGTGCCAGCAGCCCCCGACAGGCCACAGATACGCAGTATTTT. It codes for CASSPRQATDTQYF.

The gene calls are TRBV5-1 and TRBJ2-7; 10 bases align to TRBD2. V trimming: 4 bases; J trimming: 3 bases; junction bases outside the gene matches: 7. Germline CDR1 is SGHRS and CDR2 is YFSETQ. The CDR3 consists of 15 residues. The CDR3 sequence is CASSPGLADVYEQYV. In DNA, the CDR3 is TGCGCCAGCAGCCCCGGACTAGCGGATGTCTACGAGCAGTACGTC.

The chain employs TRBV6-4 and TRBJ1-2; 9 positions match TRBD1. The germline V gene has CDR1 MRHNA and CDR2 SNTAGT. Losses at the gene ends were 2 bases for V and 6 bases for J; bases not matched to a gene: 7. This CDR3 comprises 15 residues. CDR3 protein: CASSDRDRAIHGYTF. The CDR3 nucleotides are TGTGCCAGCAGTGACAGGGACAGGGCGATTCATGGCTACACCTTC.

The J gene is TRBJ2-4, the V gene TRBV6-4, with D uncertain. The CDR3 length is 13 residues. Trimming removed 3 bases from V and 6 bases from J, with 9 bases in between. Germline V gene data show CDR1 as MRHNA and CDR2 as SNTAGT. The CDR3 nucleotides are TGTGCCAGCAGTGAGGCCAGAGGAAACATTCAGTACTTC. Translated, it gives CASSEARGNIQYF.

The chain joins TRBV2 to TRBJ1-4; 8 bases are a match to TRBD1. J lost 3 bases, V lost 0 bases, and 0 bases had no gene match. Germline V gene sequence: CDR1 SNHLY, CDR2 FYNNEI. CDR3 length: 15 amino acids. The CDR3 DNA is TGTGCCAGCAGTGAAGCGACAGGGGCTAATGAAAAACTGTTTTTT. It translates to CASSEATGANEKLFF.

This chain uses TRBV6-1 with TRBJ1-5; 8 nucleotides match TRBD1. CDR3 length: 15 residues. From germline, CDR1 is MNHNS and CDR2 SASEGT. Trimming cost V 2 bases and J 4 bases; bases outside gene matches: 4. The CDR3 reads CASSERQGANQPQHF. The CDR3 DNA reads TGTGCCAGCAGTGAAAGGCAGGGGGCGAATCAGCCCCAGCATTTT.

This clone was counted between two and nine times. The V gene is TRBV4-3, the J gene TRBJ1-4; no clear D. Germline V gene data show CDR1 as LGHNA and CDR2 as YSLEER. This CDR3 contains 14 residues. The V gene lost 3 bases and the J gene lost 7 bases, with 12 bases spanning the gap. The CDR3, as DNA: TGCGCCAGCAGCCAGACTCTCTGGAGTGAAAAACTGTTTTTT. Residues: CASSQTLWSEKLFF.

In this sample, this clone turned up once. The chain joins TRBV19 to TRBJ2-3; weak D call: TRBD1 (6 bases). The CDR3 spans 14 residues. The V gene's germline CDR1 is LNHDA and CDR2 SQIVND (reference sequence). Trimming left V 5 bases short and J 3 bases short, with 12 bases between. The DNA for the CDR3 is TGTGCCAGTAGTCCCCAACAGGGTACAGATACGCAGTATTTT. Translating gives CASSPQQGTDTQYF.

This sequence joins TRBV18 and TRBJ1-4, with TRBD1 identical over 10 bases. V lost 2 bases and J lost 7; bases outside the gene matches: 4. This CDR3 has 15 residues. Germline CDR1 is KGHSH and CDR2 is LQKENI. CDR3 nucleotides: TGTGCCAGCTCACCAATGGACAGGGGGGGTGAAAAACTGTTTTTT. Protein sequence: CASSPMDRGGEKLFF.

This clone was detected only once. Its ends do not fully match the called genes, so a read error is possible. Other DNA sequences from this sample encode an identical CDR3 as well. V gene TRBV7-9 combines with J gene TRBJ1-2; D might be TRBD1 (6 bases). Germline V gene lookup returns CDR1 SEHNR and CDR2 FQNEAQ (reference sequence). This CDR3 has 15 residues. The CDR3 is CASSPGAASNYGYTF. Here the CDR3 DNA reads TGCGCCAGCAGCCCAGGGGCAGCCAGTAACTATGGCTACACCTTC.

The gene calls are TRBV15 and TRBJ2-7; 7 positions agree with TRBD2. This CDR3 comprises 15 residues. Germline V gene lookup returns CDR1 LNHNV and CDR2 YYDKDF (reference sequence). The junction had 11 bases not matched to a gene; V was cut back by 3 bases and J by 6 bases. The CDR3 region has the DNA TGTGCCACCAGCAGTGGGGAGGGCGCGGATAGCGAGCAGTACGTC. Protein product: CATSSGEGADSEQYV.

This chain uses TRBV19 with TRBJ1-2, with unresolved D. The germline CDR1 and CDR2 sequences are LNHDA and SQIVND (reference sequence). The CDR3 length is 13 residues. Trimming took off 3 bases at V and 4 bases at J, with 9 bases between the two ends. Here the CDR3 DNA reads TGTGCCAGTAGTATTGAGGGCAGCTATGGCTACACCTTC. It encodes CASSIEGSYGYTF.

The CDR3 sequence is CASSLGRLSGNTIYF. For the CDR3, the DNA is TGTGCCAGCAGCTTGGGCCGCCTCTCTGGAAACACCATATATTTT. The chain links TRBV11-3 to TRBJ1-3; D not resolved. Germline V gene lookup returns CDR1 SGHNT and CDR2 YENEEA. This CDR3 region has 15 residues. Between the trimmed V and J ends, which lost 3 bases and 0 bases, there was a span of 9 bases.

This clone was seen only once. The chain recombines TRBV5-1 with TRBJ1-2; TRBD1 might be the D (5 bases). CDR1 is SGHRS and CDR2 is YFSETQ in the germline V gene. The V end was cut by 3 bases, the J end by 4 bases, with 19 bases between. The CDR3 contains 16 residues. The CDR3 reads CASSSVAGQHSYGYTF. The CDR3 nucleotides read TGCGCCAGCAGCTCGGTGGCGGGGCAACACTCCTATGGCTACACCTTC.

The V call is TRBV18, the J call TRBJ1-1; possible D gene TRBD1, 6 bases. V lost 1 base to trimming and J lost 3 bases, with 18 bases between them. The CDR3 has 17 amino acids. CDR1 KGHSH and CDR2 LQKENI come from the germline V gene. The CDR3 coding sequence is TGTGCCAGCTCACCACAACGGAGTGTCAGGGGAGACACTGAAGCTTTCTTT. This encodes CASSPQRSVRGDTEAFF.

This chain joins TRBV7-9 and TRBJ2-1; D is unclear. Germline CDR1 reads SEHNR; CDR2 reads FQNEAQ (reference sequence). V was trimmed by 5 bases and J by 0 bases, leaving 11 bases between them. This CDR3 has 15 residues. In nucleotides, the CDR3 is TGTGCCAGCAGCCCTCCGGTGCGCTCCTACAATGAGCAGTTCTTC. Its translation is CASSPPVRSYNEQFF.

The chain combines TRBV19 with TRBJ2-7; 7 bases match TRBD2. With 4 bases clipped from V and 4 bases from J, the junction kept 7 bases outside the gene matches. The length of the CDR3 is 14 residues. CDR1 and CDR2 from the germline V gene are LNHDA and SQIVND (reference sequence). CDR3 sequence: CASSTPGLSYEQYF. Here the CDR3 DNA reads TGTGCCAGTAGTACACCGGGACTATCGTACGAGCAGTACTTC.

The count of this clone is one. V and J are TRBV10-3 and TRBJ2-2; TRBD1 matches at 9 bases. J lost 1 base, V lost 5 bases, and 5 bases had no gene match. Germline V gives CDR1 ENHRY, CDR2 SYGVKD. CDR3 length: 16 amino acids. The CDR3 DNA reads TGTGCCATCAGTCGGGGGACAGGGAGGAACACCGGGGAGCTGTTTTTT. Translated, it gives CAISRGTGRNTGELFF.

This chain links TRBV11-2 with TRBJ1-1, with 7 bases matching TRBD1. Germline CDR1 reads SGHAT; CDR2 reads FQNNGV. The CDR3 extends over 13 amino acids. V shed 5 bases and J 5 bases; nucleotides not matched to a gene: 5. The DNA for the CDR3 is TGTGCCAGCAGCATGACAGGGAGGACTGAAGCTTTCTTT. This encodes CASSMTGRTEAFF.

This clone was recorded only once. The genes are TRBV19 and TRBJ2-3, with D perhaps matching TRBD2 (6 bases). Germline V gives CDR1 LNHDA, CDR2 SQIVND (reference sequence). V was pared by 10 bases and J by 6 bases, with 14 bases between. This CDR3 spans 12 amino acids. For the CDR3, the DNA is TGTGCCACCACGGAGGGACGGGATACGCAGTATTTT. It is translated as CATTEGRDTQYF.

A few counts support this clone. The chain couples TRBV18 to TRBJ2-7; the match to TRBD2 covers 8 bases. CDR1 and CDR2 (germline): KGHSH, LQKENI. V was pared by 2 bases and J by 0 bases, with 6 bases of the junction left unmatched. This CDR3 has 16 amino acids. CDR3 sequence: CASSPGASGYSYEQYF. The CDR3 coding sequence is TGTGCCAGCTCACCAGGGGCTAGCGGGTACTCCTACGAGCAGTACTTC.

V usage is TRBV7-2 and J usage is TRBJ2-1; perhaps TRBD2 as D (5 bases). V was pared by 4 bases and J by 0 bases, with 22 bases between. Germline V gene sequence: CDR1 SGHTA, CDR2 FQGNSA. This CDR3 is built from 19 residues. CDR3 nucleotides: TGTGCCAGCAGCTCTAGAGGCGGGCAGCGCCTTAGCTCCTACAATGAGCAGTTCTTC. Protein: CASSSRGGQRLSSYNEQFF.

The V call is TRBV4-3, the J call TRBJ2-5, with D perhaps matching TRBD2 (5 bases). The J call may not be correct, given that the DNA end is closer to TRBJ2-7. CDR1 LGHNA and CDR2 YSLEER come from the germline V gene. This CDR3 is built from 16 residues. CDR3 sequence: CASSQDRLSGAYEQYF. The CDR3 coding sequence is TGCGCCAGCAGCCAAGATCGATTGAGCGGCGCCTACGAGCAGTACTTC.

This clone appeared a single time. This chain uses TRBV6-1 with TRBJ2-5, with TRBD1 identical over 7 bases. The CDR3 loop spans 14 amino acids. Germline assignment: CDR1 MNHNS and CDR2 SASEGT. V shed 7 bases, J shed 4 bases, and the junction held 9 bases outside the gene matches. In nucleotides, the CDR3 is TGTGCCAGCAACCTACCGGGACAGCGAGAGACCCAGTACTTC. It specifies CASNLPGQRETQYF.

J is TRBJ1-5 and V is TRBV7-8; D is ambiguous. Trimming shortened V by 3 bases and J by 0 bases, and 12 bases separated the two germline ends. The CDR3 consists of 16 residues. CDR1 is SGHVS, CDR2 FQNEAQ, per germline. The CDR3 region has the DNA TGTGCCAGCAGCTTCGAGGCGTTATATAGCAATCAGCCCCAGCATTTT. It specifies CASSFEALYSNQPQHF.

This chain uses TRBV7-8 with TRBJ1-1; no definite D call. Germline V CDR1 and CDR2: SGHVS, FQNEAQ. The V end lost 1 base, the J end lost 0 bases, and 18 bases lay between the germline ends. The CDR3 spans 18 residues. In DNA, the CDR3 is TGTGCCAGCAGCTTAGGAACACAAGGGAGAAATTTGAACACTGAAGCTTTCTTT. Translating it yields CASSLGTQGRNLNTEAFF.